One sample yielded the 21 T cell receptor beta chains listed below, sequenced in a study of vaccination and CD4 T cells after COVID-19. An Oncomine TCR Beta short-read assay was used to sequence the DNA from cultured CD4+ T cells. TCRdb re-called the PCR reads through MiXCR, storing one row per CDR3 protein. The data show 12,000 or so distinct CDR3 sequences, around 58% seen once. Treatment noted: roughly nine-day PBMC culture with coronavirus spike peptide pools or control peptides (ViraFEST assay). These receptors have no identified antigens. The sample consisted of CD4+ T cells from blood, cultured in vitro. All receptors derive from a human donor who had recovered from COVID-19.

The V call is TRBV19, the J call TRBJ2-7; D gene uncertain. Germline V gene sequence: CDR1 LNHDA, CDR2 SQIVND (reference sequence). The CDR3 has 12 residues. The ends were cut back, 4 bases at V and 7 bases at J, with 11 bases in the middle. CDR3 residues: CASSNLGREQYF. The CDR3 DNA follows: TGTGCCAGTAGTAACTTGGGCAGAGAGCAGTACTTC.

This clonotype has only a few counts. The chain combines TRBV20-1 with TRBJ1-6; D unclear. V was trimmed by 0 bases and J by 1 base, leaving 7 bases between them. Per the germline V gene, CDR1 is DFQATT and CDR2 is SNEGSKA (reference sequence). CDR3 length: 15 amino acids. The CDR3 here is CSARDYKSYNSPLHF. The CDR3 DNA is TGCAGTGCTAGAGACTATAAGTCCTATAATTCACCCCTCCACTTT.

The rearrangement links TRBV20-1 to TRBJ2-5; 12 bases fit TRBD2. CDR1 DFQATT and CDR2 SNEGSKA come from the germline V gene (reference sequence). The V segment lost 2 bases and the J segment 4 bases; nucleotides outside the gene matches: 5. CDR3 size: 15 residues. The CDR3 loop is CSARRRTSGTETQYF. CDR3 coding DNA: TGCAGTGCTAGACGAAGGACTAGCGGGACAGAGACCCAGTACTTC.

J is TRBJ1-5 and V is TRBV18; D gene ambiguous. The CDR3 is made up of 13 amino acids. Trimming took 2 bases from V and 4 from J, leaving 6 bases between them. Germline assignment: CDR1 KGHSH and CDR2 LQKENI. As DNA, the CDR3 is TGTGCCAGCTCACCAGGGCAGAATCAGCCCCAGCATTTT. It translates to CASSPGQNQPQHF.

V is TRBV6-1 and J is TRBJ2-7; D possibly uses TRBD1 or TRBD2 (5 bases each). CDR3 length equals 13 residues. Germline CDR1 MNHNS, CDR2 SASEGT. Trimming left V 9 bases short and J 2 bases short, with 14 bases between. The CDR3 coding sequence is TGTGCCAGTACAAGAGGGGATCCCTACGAGCAGTACTTC. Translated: CASTRGDPYEQYF.

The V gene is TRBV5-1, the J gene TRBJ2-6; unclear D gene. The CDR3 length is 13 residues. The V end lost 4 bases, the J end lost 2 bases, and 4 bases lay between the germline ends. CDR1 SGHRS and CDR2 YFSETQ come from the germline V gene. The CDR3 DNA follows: TGCGCCAGCAGCAGAGCTGGGGCCAACGTCCTGACTTTC. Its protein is CASSRAGANVLTF.

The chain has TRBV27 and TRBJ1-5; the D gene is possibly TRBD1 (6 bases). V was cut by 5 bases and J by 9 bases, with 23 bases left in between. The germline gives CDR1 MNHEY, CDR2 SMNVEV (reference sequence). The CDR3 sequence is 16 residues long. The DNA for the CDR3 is TGTGCCAGCAGTGGCCGGGACAATCCTGTCAAATGGCCCCAGCATTTT. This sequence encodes CASSGRDNPVKWPQHF.

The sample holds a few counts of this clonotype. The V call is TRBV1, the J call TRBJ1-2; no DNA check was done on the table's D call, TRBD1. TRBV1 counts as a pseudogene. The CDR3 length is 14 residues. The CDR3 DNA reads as TGCACCAGCAGCGACAGGGATTTTGCTCGTGGCTACACCTTC. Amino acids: CTSSDRDFARGYTF.

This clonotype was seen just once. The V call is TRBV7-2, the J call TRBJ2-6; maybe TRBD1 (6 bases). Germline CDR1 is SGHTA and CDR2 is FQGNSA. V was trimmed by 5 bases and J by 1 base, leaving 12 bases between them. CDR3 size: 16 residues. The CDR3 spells CASSQNRDSGANVLTF. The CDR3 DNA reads TGTGCCAGCAGCCAAAACAGGGATTCTGGGGCCAACGTCCTGACTTTC.

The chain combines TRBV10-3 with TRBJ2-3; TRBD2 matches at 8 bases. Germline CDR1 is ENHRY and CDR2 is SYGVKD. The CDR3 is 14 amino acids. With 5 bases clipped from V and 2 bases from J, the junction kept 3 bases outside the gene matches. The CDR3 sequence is CAISSLADTDTQYF. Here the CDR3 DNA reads TGTGCCATCAGTTCACTAGCGGACACAGATACGCAGTATTTT.

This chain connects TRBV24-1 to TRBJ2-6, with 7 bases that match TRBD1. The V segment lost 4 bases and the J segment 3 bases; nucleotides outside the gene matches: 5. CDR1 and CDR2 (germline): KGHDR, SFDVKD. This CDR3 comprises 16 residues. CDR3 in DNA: TGTGCCACCAGTGAGACGACAGGGAGTGGGGCCAACGTCCTGACTTTC. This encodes CATSETTGSGANVLTF.

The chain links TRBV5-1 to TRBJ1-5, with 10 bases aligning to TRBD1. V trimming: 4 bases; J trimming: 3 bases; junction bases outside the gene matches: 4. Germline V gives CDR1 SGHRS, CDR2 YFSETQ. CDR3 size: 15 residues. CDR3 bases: TGCGCCAGCAGCCGAGGGACAGGGGACAATCAGCCCCAGCATTTT. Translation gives CASSRGTGDNQPQHF. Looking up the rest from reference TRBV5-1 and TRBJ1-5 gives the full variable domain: KAGVTQTPRYLIKTRGQQVTLSCSPISGHRSVSWYQQTPGQGLQFLFEYFSETQRNKGNFPGRFSGRQFSNSRSEMNVSTLELGDSALYLCASSRGTGDNQPQHFGDGTRLSIL.

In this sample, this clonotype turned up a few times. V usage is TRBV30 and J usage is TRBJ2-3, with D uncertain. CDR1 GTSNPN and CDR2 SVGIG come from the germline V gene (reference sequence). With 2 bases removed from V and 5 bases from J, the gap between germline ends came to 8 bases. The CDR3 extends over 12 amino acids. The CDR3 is CAWSRTGDTQYF. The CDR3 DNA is TGTGCCTGGAGTAGAACCGGAGATACGCAGTATTTT.

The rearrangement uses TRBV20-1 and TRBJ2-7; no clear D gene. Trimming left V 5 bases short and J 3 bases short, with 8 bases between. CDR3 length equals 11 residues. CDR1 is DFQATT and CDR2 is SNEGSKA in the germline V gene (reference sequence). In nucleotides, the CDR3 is TGCAGTGCTTTAGACGGCTACGAGCAGTACTTC. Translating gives CSALDGYEQYF.

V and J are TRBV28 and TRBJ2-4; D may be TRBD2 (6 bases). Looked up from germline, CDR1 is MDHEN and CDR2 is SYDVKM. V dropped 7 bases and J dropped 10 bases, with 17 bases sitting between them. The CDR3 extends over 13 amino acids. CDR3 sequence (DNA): TGTGCCAGCAAGGGACTCGCTCGGGGGATTCAGTACTTC. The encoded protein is CASKGLARGIQYF.

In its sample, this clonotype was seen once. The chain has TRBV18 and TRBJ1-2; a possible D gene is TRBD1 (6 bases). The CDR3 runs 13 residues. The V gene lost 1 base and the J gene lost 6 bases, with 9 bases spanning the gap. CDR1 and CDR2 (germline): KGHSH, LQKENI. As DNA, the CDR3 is TGTGCCAGCTCACCACGGACAGCCCATGGCTACACCTTC. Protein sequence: CASSPRTAHGYTF.

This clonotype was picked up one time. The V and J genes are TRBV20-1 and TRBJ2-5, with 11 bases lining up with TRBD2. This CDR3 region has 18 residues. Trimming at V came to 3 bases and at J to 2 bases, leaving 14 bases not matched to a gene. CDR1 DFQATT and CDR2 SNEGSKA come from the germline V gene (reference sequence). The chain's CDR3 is CSARRLAGGQRIQETQYF. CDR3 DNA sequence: TGCAGTGCTAGGAGGCTAGCGGGAGGACAACGCATTCAAGAGACCCAGTACTTC.

CDR3 loop: CASSFRRGANQPQHF. CDR3 sequence (DNA): TGTGCCAGCAGCTTTCGGAGAGGGGCAAATCAGCCCCAGCATTTT. This chain uses TRBV5-6 with TRBJ1-5; TRBD1 might be the D (5 bases). Germline V gene lookup returns CDR1 SGHDT and CDR2 YYEEEE. Trimming pared 2 bases from V and 4 bases from J, leaving 13 bases between. CDR3 size: 15 residues. The whole variable domain, remainder taken from reference TRBV5-6 and TRBJ1-5, is DAGVTQSPTHLIKTRGQQVTLRCSPKSGHDTVSWYQQALGQGPQFIFQYYEEEERQRGNFPDRFSGHQFPNYSSELNVNALLLGDSALYLCASSFRRGANQPQHFGDGTRLSIL.

In DNA, the CDR3 is TGCGCCAGCAGTCACGTCTCCTACGAGCAGTACTTC. This encodes CASSHVSYEQYF. V usage is TRBV23-1 and J usage is TRBJ2-7, with no clear D. TRBV23-1 is filed as an ORF, its function uncertain. The V end was cut by 3 bases, the J end by 0 bases, with 3 bases between. The CDR3 spans 12 residues.

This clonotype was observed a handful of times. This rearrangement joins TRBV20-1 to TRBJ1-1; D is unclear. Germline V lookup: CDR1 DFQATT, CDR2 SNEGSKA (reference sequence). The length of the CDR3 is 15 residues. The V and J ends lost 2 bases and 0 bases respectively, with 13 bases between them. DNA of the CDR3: TGCAGTGCTAGAACAGACGGAAACATGAACACTGAAGCTTTCTTT. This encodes CSARTDGNMNTEAFF.

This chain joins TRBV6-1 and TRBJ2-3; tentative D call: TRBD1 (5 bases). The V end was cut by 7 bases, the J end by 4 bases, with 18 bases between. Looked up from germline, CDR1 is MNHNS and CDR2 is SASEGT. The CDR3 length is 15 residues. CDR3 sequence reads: CASTLTEFSADTQYF. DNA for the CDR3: TGTGCCAGCACCCTGACAGAATTCTCCGCAGATACGCAGTATTTT.